Presented here are 25 T cell receptor beta chains from one specimen sequenced in a study of patients and donors after allogeneic stem cell transplantation. TCRdb re-derived calls from the RT-PCR reads in MiXCR, one entry per CDR3 protein. Here the sample spans tens of thousands of distinct CDR3 sequences, less than 5% being singletons. What was sequenced was blood, either unsorted or a sorted T cell fraction (not recorded which). Receptor source: a human donor who was either an allogeneic HSCT recipient or a stem cell or donor lymphocyte infusion donor (not recorded which). It is not recorded whose cells these are; they may come from a transplant donor.

Many counts were recorded for this clonotype. The J gene is TRBJ2-1, the V gene TRBV4-1; D is uncertain. Trimming pared 5 bases from V and 6 bases from J, leaving 14 bases between. Germline loops: CDR1 MGHRA, CDR2 YSYEKL. The CDR3 length is 14 residues. The CDR3 protein is CASSGQRVPNEQFF. CDR3 sequence (DNA): TGCGCCAGCAGCGGCCAAAGGGTCCCCAATGAGCAGTTCTTC.

This clonotype was picked up many times. The chain has TRBV10-2 and TRBJ1-2; D unresolved. The V end lost 7 bases, the J end lost 3 bases, and 12 bases lay between the germline ends. Germline V CDR1 and CDR2: WSHSY, SAAADI. The CDR3 extends over 13 amino acids. CDR3 sequence: CASTYRTDYGYTF. The CDR3 region has the DNA TGCGCCAGCACGTATCGGACGGACTATGGCTACACCTTC.

The chain has TRBV10-2 and TRBJ2-3; 8 bases are a match to TRBD2. Per the germline V gene, CDR1 is WSHSY and CDR2 is SAAADI. The CDR3 is 17 residues long. The trim removed 4 bases at V and 6 bases at J, leaving 15 bases unmatched. CDR3 sequence: CASSGPRAAGAGDTQYF. The DNA for the CDR3 is TGCGCCAGCAGTGGCCCGAGGGCAGCGGGGGCCGGGGATACGCAGTATTTT.

The genes are TRBV28 and TRBJ2-3, with 9 nucleotides matching TRBD1. The germline CDR1 and CDR2 sequences are MDHEN and SYDVKM. With V trimmed by 10 bases and J by 4 bases, 15 bases remained unmatched. This CDR3 region has 16 residues. The CDR3 coding sequence is TGTGCCAACCATACCGGGACAGGGAGCGGGGCAGATACGCAGTATTTT. Protein sequence: CANHTGTGSGADTQYF. The full variable domain, with the rest looked up from reference TRBV28 and TRBJ2-3, is DVKVTQSSRYLVKRTGEKVFLECVQDMDHENMFWYRQDPGLGLRLIYFSYDVKMKEKGDIPEGYSVSREKKERFSLILESASTNQTSMYLCANHTGTGSGADTQYFGPGTRLTVL.

This clonotype was recorded many times. This rearrangement joins TRBV2 to TRBJ2-5, with TRBD2 matching over 7 bases. Germline V gene sequence: CDR1 SNHLY, CDR2 FYNNEI. Trimming at V came to 7 bases and at J to 5 bases, leaving 7 bases not matched to a gene. The CDR3 is made up of 13 amino acids. For the CDR3, the DNA is TGTGCCAGCACCCCCGTGGGGGGGGAGACCCAGTACTTC. It is translated as CASTPVGGETQYF.

This clonotype was picked up many times. The V and J genes are TRBV7-8 and TRBJ1-2; D may be TRBD1 (6 bases). CDR1 and CDR2 (germline): SGHVS, FQNEAQ. Trimming removed 3 bases from V and 6 bases from J, with 11 bases in between. This CDR3 has 13 amino acids. The CDR3 sequence: CASSFATGNGYTF. DNA of the CDR3: TGTGCCAGCAGCTTCGCCACAGGGAATGGCTACACCTTC.

Notes on this clonotype: With a much larger clone just one base away, this may be a read error. CDR3 loop: CASGPSISQAFF. CDR3 nucleotide sequence: TGTGCCAGCGGTCCCTCGATCAGCCAAGCTTTCTTT. The chain combines TRBV28 with TRBJ1-1; D is uncertain. The CDR3 runs to 12 residues. Deletions cut 8 bases from V and 9 bases from J, with 16 bases between. Per the germline V gene, CDR1 is MDHEN and CDR2 is SYDVKM. Together with reference TRBV28 and TRBJ1-1, the CDR3 gives the full variable domain: DVKVTQSSRYLVKRTGEKVFLECVQDMDHENMFWYRQDPGLGLRLIYFSYDVKMKEKGDIPEGYSVSREKKERFSLILESASTNQTSMYLCASGPSISQAFFGQGTRLTVV.

This rearrangement joins TRBV28 to TRBJ1-4; D is possibly TRBD1 (5 bases). Germline V gene data show CDR1 as MDHEN and CDR2 as SYDVKM. Between the trimmed V and J ends, which lost 10 bases and 8 bases, there was a span of 17 bases. This CDR3 is 13 amino acids long. Here the CDR3 reads CAIQGDWREKLFF. CDR3 DNA: TGTGCCATCCAAGGGGATTGGCGAGAAAAACTGTTTTTT.

J is TRBJ1-2 and V is TRBV6-2 or TRBV6-3, with a possible D match to TRBD1 (6 bases). The germline V gene has CDR1 MNHEY and CDR2 SVGEGT. This CDR3 has 15 amino acids. The germline V and J ends were trimmed by 4 bases and 0 bases, with 12 bases remaining between them. DNA of the CDR3: TGTGCCAGCAGTTTTAGGACAGCCGCTAACTATGGCTACACCTTC. Translated: CASSFRTAANYGYTF.

This clonotype was seen many times. The chain carries TRBV20-1 and TRBJ2-5; 11 positions match TRBD2. CDR3 length equals 15 residues. J gave up 2 bases and V 6 bases, and 8 bases lay outside the gene matches. From germline, CDR1 is DFQATT and CDR2 SNEGSKA (reference sequence). DNA of the CDR3: TGCAGTGCCGTACGACTAGCGGGGTCTCAAGAGACCCAGTACTTC. Protein product: CSAVRLAGSQETQYF.

This clonotype showed up many times. The genes are TRBV20-1 and TRBJ2-6, with 7 nucleotides matching TRBD1. Germline V gene lookup returns CDR1 DFQATT and CDR2 SNEGSKA (reference sequence). The CDR3 runs to 15 residues. V shed 6 bases and J 0 bases; nucleotides not matched to a gene: 5. As DNA, the CDR3 is TGCAGTGCGCAAGGGGACAGCTCTGGGGCCAACGTCCTGACTTTC. Translating gives CSAQGDSSGANVLTF.

This clonotype was counted many times. The chain has TRBV3-1 and TRBJ1-1, with a weak D call TRBD1 (5 bases). Germline loops: CDR1 LGHDT, CDR2 YNNKEL (reference sequence). The length of the CDR3 is 14 residues. V was clipped by 4 bases and J by 6 bases, with 15 bases between them. The CDR3 spells CASSPTWGGAEAFF. In DNA form, the CDR3 reads TGTGCCAGCAGCCCTACCTGGGGGGGGGCTGAAGCTTTCTTT.

This clonotype appeared a few times. This chain connects TRBV5-6 to TRBJ2-1; TRBD2 aligns across 7 bases. The CDR3 consists of 16 residues. Germline CDR1 reads SGHDT; CDR2 reads YYEEEE. Losses at the gene ends were 4 bases for V and 8 bases for J; bases not matched to a gene: 15. The CDR3 protein is CASSPGGSTSSYEQFF. The CDR3 nucleotides read TGTGCCAGCAGCCCGGGGGGATCGACTAGCTCTTATGAGCAGTTCTTC.

By sample fraction, this clonotype is medium-sized (0.01 to 0.1%). The gene calls are TRBV5-1 and TRBJ2-2, with D unresolved. Per the germline V gene, CDR1 is SGHRS and CDR2 is YFSETQ. With 4 bases removed from V and 0 bases from J, the gap between germline ends came to 7 bases. The CDR3 spans 14 residues. CDR3 nucleotide sequence: TGCGCCAGCAGCCCTACCACGAACACCGGGGAGCTGTTTTTT. This codes for CASSPTTNTGELFF.

The rearrangement links TRBV25-1 to TRBJ2-7, with D perhaps matching TRBD2 (5 bases). V gave up 3 bases and J gave up 3 bases, with 15 bases separating them. Per germline, CDR1 MGHDK and CDR2 SYGVNS. The CDR3 has 15 residues. CDR3 protein: CASSESGVLGYEQYF. As DNA, the CDR3 is TGTGCCAGCAGTGAGTCCGGGGTGTTAGGCTACGAGCAGTACTTC.

The sample holds many counts of this clonotype. This chain uses TRBV6-1 with TRBJ2-5; a possible D gene is TRBD2 (5 bases). V lost 4 bases to trimming and J lost 5 bases, with 14 bases between them. Germline loops: CDR1 MNHNS, CDR2 SASEGT. This CDR3 comprises 14 residues. The chain's CDR3 is CASSVNPGGETQYF. Written as DNA, the CDR3 is TGTGCCAGCAGTGTTAATCCAGGAGGCGAGACCCAGTACTTC.

This clonotype occurred many times. The chain has TRBV20-1 and TRBJ2-3, with 8 bases lining up with TRBD1. V gave up 6 bases and J gave up 0 bases; unmatched junction bases: 14. The CDR3 is 17 residues long. The germline V gene has CDR1 DFQATT and CDR2 SNEGSKA (reference sequence). The CDR3 is CSAQPGQEYSSTDTQYF. As DNA, the CDR3 is TGCAGTGCCCAACCGGGACAGGAATACTCCAGCACAGATACGCAGTATTTT.

This clonotype has ten or more counts. The J gene is TRBJ2-7, the V gene TRBV7-2; the match to TRBD1 covers 8 bases. The CDR3 runs 14 residues. Trimming took 2 bases from V and 5 from J; bases not matched to a gene: 5. The germline V gene encodes CDR1 SGHTA and CDR2 FQGNSA. The CDR3 spells CASSLRTGSHEQYF. The CDR3 coding sequence is TGTGCCAGCAGCTTAAGGACAGGGTCCCACGAGCAGTACTTC.

V and J are TRBV14 and TRBJ2-1; D might be TRBD1 or TRBD2, each matching 5 bases. CDR3 length: 23 amino acids. V was pared by 0 bases and J by 0 bases, with 30 bases between. Germline CDR1 and CDR2: SGHDN and FVKESK. The CDR3 nucleotides read TGTGCCAGCAGCCAAGATCAGCGACAGAGGGCCGTAGGTCGGTACCTCTCCTACAATGAGCAGTTCTTC. Translating gives CASSQDQRQRAVGRYLSYNEQFF.

This clonotype has at least ten counts. The chain uses TRBV20-1 and TRBJ2-5; D may be TRBD2 (5 bases). The germline CDR1 and CDR2 sequences are DFQATT and SNEGSKA (reference sequence). Trimming took 0 bases from V and 1 from J, leaving 12 bases between them. This CDR3 is built from 15 residues. The CDR3 loop reads CSARDLRRAQETQYF. The CDR3 DNA reads as TGCAGTGCTAGAGATCTCCGGCGGGCCCAAGAGACCCAGTACTTC.

This clonotype was detected ten times or more. The rearrangement uses TRBV10-3 and TRBJ1-1, with D unresolved. Trimming left V 4 bases short and J 5 bases short, with 11 bases between. Germline-derived CDR1 and CDR2 are ENHRY and SYGVKD. The CDR3 has 13 residues. CDR3 sequence: CAISGGDGTEAFF. The CDR3 DNA sequence: TGTGCCATCAGTGGAGGCGACGGTACTGAAGCTTTCTTT.

There are many counts of this clonotype. The V gene is TRBV2, the J gene TRBJ2-7; 7 bases are a match to TRBD1. The germline CDR1 and CDR2 sequences are SNHLY and FYNNEI. CDR3 size: 15 residues. J was trimmed by 1 base and V by 3 bases; bases with no gene match: 6. The CDR3 is CASSDLGQRSYEQYF. DNA for the CDR3: TGTGCCAGCAGTGATCTGGGACAGCGATCCTACGAGCAGTACTTC.

This clonotype was picked up many times. The chain employs TRBV20-1 and TRBJ2-1; 8 bases are a match to TRBD2. Germline values: CDR1 DFQATT, CDR2 SNEGSKA (reference sequence). V lost 0 bases, J lost 3 bases, and 7 bases stayed unmatched. There are 16 residues in the CDR3. This chain's CDR3 is CSARDLLSGSYNEQFF. The CDR3 DNA is TGCAGTGCTAGAGATCTACTAAGCGGGAGCTACAATGAGCAGTTCTTC.

This clonotype was counted many times. This sequence joins TRBV11-3 and TRBJ2-2; D remains ambiguous. Germline V gives CDR1 SGHNT, CDR2 YENEEA. V was trimmed by 5 bases and J by 6 bases, leaving 13 bases between them. CDR3 size: 14 residues. The CDR3 reads CASSRGSSSGELFF. CDR3 coding DNA: TGTGCCAGCAGCCGAGGTAGTTCATCCGGGGAGCTGTTTTTT.

This clonotype was recorded a few times. This rearrangement joins TRBV10-3 to TRBJ1-1, with a tentative D call TRBD1 (5 bases). CDR3 size: 15 residues. Germline V CDR1 and CDR2: ENHRY, SYGVKD. V was shortened by 0 bases and J by 3 bases, with 11 bases between the two germline ends. The CDR3 DNA reads as TGTGCCATCAGTGAGTCCCCAGGGTCTGACACTGAAGCTTTCTTT. This encodes CAISESPGSDTEAFF.